The 30 T cell receptor beta chains below come from one sample, sequenced in a study of blood T cell repertoires in COVID-19. Assay: immunoSEQ multiplex PCR; the TCRdb copy retains only in-frame clones and omits some. This table has roughly 250,000 clones, approximately 83% appearing once. Material: peripheral blood. The receptors come from a woman over 75 with acute or convalescent COVID-19.

This sequence joins TRBV28 and TRBJ1-3; D not certain. From germline, CDR1 is MDHEN and CDR2 SYDVKM. The CDR3 is 14 residues long. V was clipped by 3 bases and J by 0 bases, with 6 bases between them. The CDR3: CASSFADSGNTIYF. Here the CDR3 DNA reads TGTGCCAGCAGTTTCGCGGACTCTGGAAACACCATATATTTT.

Concerning this clone: Other DNA sequences in this sample translate to the same CDR3. The chain recombines TRBV2 with TRBJ2-1; D is possibly TRBD2 (5 bases). Trimming removed 1 base from V and 9 bases from J, with 10 bases in between. This CDR3 is built from 13 residues. Germline V gene data show CDR1 as SNHLY and CDR2 as FYNNEI. For the CDR3, the DNA is TGTGCCAGCAGTGAAGGCGGGTACGGTGAGCAGTTCTTC. Translation gives CASSEGGYGEQFF. The full variable domain, completed using reference TRBV2 and TRBJ2-1, is EPEVTQTPSHQVTQMGQEVILRCVPISNHLYFYWYRQILGQKVEFLVSFYNNEISEKSEIFDDQFSVERPDGSNFTLKIRSTKLEDSAMYFCASSEGGYGEQFFGPGTRLTVL.

This rearrangement joins TRBV7-9 to TRBJ1-2, with 12 positions matching TRBD1. Losses at the gene ends were 3 bases for V and 6 bases for J; bases not matched to a gene: 5. Germline-derived CDR1 and CDR2 are SEHNR and FQNEAQ (reference sequence). The CDR3 consists of 15 residues. The CDR3 region has the DNA TGTGCCAGCAGCTTTGGGACAGGGGGCGCGGATGGCTACACCTTC. Encoded protein: CASSFGTGGADGYTF.

The CDR3 DNA sequence: TGTGCCAGCAGCTGGAAGGTAGCTTATAATTCACCCCTCCACTTT. It yields the protein CASSWKVAYNSPLHF. This rearrangement joins TRBV7-2 to TRBJ1-6; D unclear. This CDR3 has 15 residues. The germline V gene has CDR1 SGHTA and CDR2 FQGNSA. Between the trimmed V and J ends, which lost 4 bases and 4 bases, there was a span of 11 bases.

In DNA form, the CDR3 reads TGTGCCAGCAGGGCTACAGGGGGGTCCGGGGAGCTGTTTTTT. This translates into CASRATGGSGELFF. The J gene is TRBJ2-2, the V gene TRBV2, with 8 positions matching TRBD1. Trimming at V came to 6 bases and at J to 6 bases, leaving 6 bases not matched to a gene. Germline V lookup: CDR1 SNHLY, CDR2 FYNNEI. The CDR3 covers 14 residues.

This chain connects TRBV29-1 to TRBJ1-3; 10 nucleotides match TRBD1. This CDR3 has 13 amino acids. Germline CDR1 reads SQVTM; CDR2 reads ANQGSEA. With 7 bases clipped from V and 3 bases from J, the junction kept 3 bases outside the gene matches. CDR3 nucleotides: TGCAGCGGACGGACAGGGGGTGGAAACACCATATATTTT. It translates to CSGRTGGGNTIYF.

The chain couples TRBV14 to TRBJ2-5; D uncertain. The CDR3 contains 15 residues. The germline gives CDR1 SGHDN, CDR2 FVKESK. V lost 4 bases and J lost 1, with 13 bases in between. CDR3 nucleotides: TGTGCCAGCAGCCCATGGAGTGGTCCCCAAGAGACCCAGTACTTC. Protein product: CASSPWSGPQETQYF.

The chain carries TRBV5-5 and TRBJ2-3, with 8 bases identical to TRBD1. Germline V CDR1 and CDR2: SGHKS, YYEKEE (reference sequence). The CDR3 runs to 15 residues. V lost 4 bases to trimming and J lost 5 bases; unmatched junction nucleotides: 9. DNA for the CDR3: TGTGCCAGCAGCCCAGGACAGGGCTGGGGAGATACGCAGTATTTT. Its translation: CASSPGQGWGDTQYF.

The chain employs TRBV2 and TRBJ2-6, with TRBD1 as a possible D gene (5 bases). Germline V gene sequence: CDR1 SNHLY, CDR2 FYNNEI. This CDR3 is 17 amino acids long. Trimming shortened V by 9 bases and J by 0 bases, and 18 bases separated the two germline ends. The CDR3 region is CASGATVKVSGANVLTF. The CDR3 DNA follows: TGTGCCAGTGGGGCGACAGTGAAAGTCTCTGGGGCCAACGTCCTGACTTTC.

For this clone: The junction does not match germline at one end; this may be a read error. The chain couples TRBV7-2 to TRBJ2-5, with D perhaps matching TRBD2 (5 bases). The CDR3 length is 17 residues. CDR1 is SGHTA, CDR2 FQGNSA, per germline. CDR3 region: CASSLEGGRRYQGTQYF. CDR3 nucleotides: TGTGCCAGCAGCCTAGAGGGCGGGCGCAGGTACCAAGGGACCCAGTACTTC.

The rearrangement uses TRBV10-3 and TRBJ1-1; 7 bases map to TRBD1. This CDR3 region has 14 residues. Germline assignment: CDR1 ENHRY and CDR2 SYGVKD. Losses at the gene ends were 7 bases for V and 1 base for J; bases not matched to a gene: 6. This CDR3 reads CAITTQGQNTEAFF. The CDR3 nucleotides read TGTGCCATCACTACACAGGGGCAGAACACTGAAGCTTTCTTT.

This clone has just a few counts. This chain links TRBV5-1 with TRBJ1-2; D might be TRBD1 (5 bases). The CDR3 contains 14 residues. V was trimmed by 4 bases and J by 2 bases, leaving 12 bases between them. Germline CDR1 SGHRS, CDR2 YFSETQ. The CDR3 protein is CASSTTEGNYGYTF. CDR3 sequence (DNA): TGCGCCAGCAGCACGACGGAGGGGAACTATGGCTACACCTTC.

The chain recombines TRBV28 with TRBJ1-1; TRBD1 matches at 8 bases. The trim removed 5 bases at V and 4 bases at J, leaving 12 bases unmatched. Germline CDR1 is MDHEN and CDR2 is SYDVKM. CDR3 length equals 16 residues. CDR3 DNA: TGTGCCAGCAGTCCAGATGACAGGGGCCAAAGCACTGAAGCTTTCTTT. Its protein product is CASSPDDRGQSTEAFF.

The rearrangement joins TRBV5-1 to TRBJ2-1; D ambiguous. The CDR3 is made up of 13 amino acids. Per germline, CDR1 SGHRS and CDR2 YFSETQ. V was trimmed by 4 bases and J by 6 bases, leaving 11 bases between them. CDR3 in DNA: TGCGCCAGCAGCCTCCCGACTCCCAATGAGCAGTTCTTC. Protein sequence: CASSLPTPNEQFF. Full variable domain (outside the CDR3, taken from reference TRBV5-1 and TRBJ2-1): KAGVTQTPRYLIKTRGQQVTLSCSPISGHRSVSWYQQTPGQGLQFLFEYFSETQRNKGNFPGRFSGRQFSNSRSEMNVSTLELGDSALYLCASSLPTPNEQFFGPGTRLTVL.

The V gene is TRBV5-1, the J gene TRBJ2-3, with 12 bases aligning to TRBD2. The J segment lost 2 bases and the V segment lost 4 bases, leaving 11 bases of the junction unmatched. CDR3 length: 18 residues. Per the germline V gene, CDR1 is SGHRS and CDR2 is YFSETQ. The CDR3 DNA reads TGCGCCAGCAGCAGCCTAGCGGGGGGGGGCCCCCACACAGATACGCAGTATTTT. Protein: CASSSLAGGGPHTDTQYF.

This chain uses TRBV19 with TRBJ2-3, with D possibly being TRBD2 (6 bases). The CDR3 consists of 16 residues. Germline lookup yields CDR1 LNHDA and CDR2 SQIVND (reference sequence). V was cut by 3 bases and J by 3 bases, with 16 bases left in between. The CDR3, as DNA: TGTGCCAGTAGTATCCGACAGCGCGGAGGGACAGATACGCAGTATTTT. This sequence encodes CASSIRQRGGTDTQYF.

The rearrangement uses TRBV29-1 and TRBJ2-7; the D gene is possibly TRBD1 (6 bases). This CDR3 contains 13 residues. CDR1 and CDR2 from the germline V gene are SQVTM and ANQGSEA. Trimming took 4 bases from V and 4 from J, leaving 14 bases between them. CDR3 amino acids: CSVGGQTLYEQYF. In DNA form, the CDR3 reads TGCAGCGTTGGGGGGCAGACCTTATACGAGCAGTACTTC.

The V and J genes are TRBV2 and TRBJ1-1; D remains ambiguous. The ends were cut back, 6 bases at V and 2 bases at J, with 13 bases in the middle. This CDR3 region has 14 residues. Germline assignment: CDR1 SNHLY and CDR2 FYNNEI. The CDR3 loop reads CASRKERSNTEAFF. DNA of the CDR3: TGTGCCAGCAGGAAGGAGAGGTCCAACACTGAAGCTTTCTTT. The full variable domain, in which reference TRBV2 and TRBJ1-1 provide the parts outside the CDR3, is EPEVTQTPSHQVTQMGQEVILRCVPISNHLYFYWYRQILGQKVEFLVSFYNNEISEKSEIFDDQFSVERPDGSNFTLKIRSTKLEDSAMYFCASRKERSNTEAFFGQGTRLTVV.

This chain uses TRBV7-9 with TRBJ1-4; 9 bases are shared with TRBD1. Germline CDR1 SEHNR, CDR2 FQNEAQ (reference sequence). The CDR3 runs 14 residues. V was pared by 6 bases and J by 8 bases, with 7 bases of the junction left unmatched. The CDR3 DNA follows: TGTGCCAGCAGTCGGGACAGGGCCGGGGAAAAACTGTTTTTT. It is translated as CASSRDRAGEKLFF.

V is TRBV2 and J is TRBJ2-3, with D tentatively TRBD2 (6 bases). Germline CDR1 SNHLY, CDR2 FYNNEI. This CDR3 has 16 amino acids. V was pared by 1 base and J by 0 bases, with 11 bases between. CDR3 sequence reads: CASSEGPGLSTDTQYF. CDR3 DNA sequence: TGTGCCAGCAGTGAAGGCCCGGGACTTAGCACAGATACGCAGTATTTT.

The chain employs TRBV20-1 and TRBJ1-2; 7 bases agree with TRBD1. The CDR3 runs 11 residues. CDR1 is DFQATT and CDR2 is SNEGSKA in the germline V gene (reference sequence). The trim removed 7 bases at V and 6 bases at J, leaving 5 bases unmatched. CDR3 region: CSGQQGDGYTF. For the CDR3, the DNA is TGCAGTGGCCAGCAGGGGGATGGCTACACCTTC.

The CDR3 sequence is CATSGSPSRNTGIRTDTQYF. DNA of the CDR3: TGTGCCACCAGTGGTAGCCCCTCTAGAAATACAGGAATTAGGACAGATACGCAGTATTTT. This chain connects TRBV24-1 to TRBJ2-3, with D tentatively TRBD1 (5 bases). The CDR3 extends over 20 amino acids. Per the germline V gene, CDR1 is KGHDR and CDR2 is SFDVKD. Trimming shortened V by 5 bases and J by 3 bases, and 29 bases separated the two germline ends.

V usage is TRBV5-1 and J usage is TRBJ2-5, with D hard to call. Germline V gene data show CDR1 as SGHRS and CDR2 as YFSETQ. This CDR3 is 13 amino acids long. Trimming cost V 4 bases and J 2 bases, with 9 bases left between them. CDR3 protein: CASSPQFQETQYF. CDR3 DNA: TGCGCCAGCAGCCCGCAGTTTCAAGAGACCCAGTACTTC.

This chain links TRBV2 with TRBJ2-1, with TRBD2 identical over 8 bases. Germline CDR1 is SNHLY and CDR2 is FYNNEI. V shed 6 bases and J 3 bases; nucleotides not matched to a gene: 7. This CDR3 is built from 15 residues. As DNA, the CDR3 is TGTGCCAGCAGGGCCGACGGGGGGGTCTACAATGAGCAGTTCTTC. Protein sequence: CASRADGGVYNEQFF. The full variable domain, with the rest looked up from reference TRBV2 and TRBJ2-1, is EPEVTQTPSHQVTQMGQEVILRCVPISNHLYFYWYRQILGQKVEFLVSFYNNEISEKSEIFDDQFSVERPDGSNFTLKIRSTKLEDSAMYFCASRADGGVYNEQFFGPGTRLTVL.

The chain has TRBV4-2 and TRBJ1-6; 8 bases align to TRBD1. Trimming took 1 base from V and 2 from J; bases not matched to a gene: 1. Germline CDR1 LGHNA, CDR2 YNFKEQ. This CDR3 spans 16 amino acids. Written as DNA, the CDR3 is TGTGCCAGCAGCCAAGGGACAGGGACCTATAATTCACCCCTCCACTTT. Protein: CASSQGTGTYNSPLHF.

The chain is built from TRBV28 and TRBJ2-7; 8 positions agree with TRBD2. Germline-derived CDR1 and CDR2 are MDHEN and SYDVKM. This CDR3 region has 14 residues. With 5 bases clipped from V and 2 bases from J, the junction kept 5 bases outside the gene matches. CDR3 protein: CASSNEGLAYEQYF. The CDR3 nucleotides are TGTGCCAGCAGTAACGAGGGACTAGCCTACGAGCAGTACTTC.

The chain joins TRBV5-1 to TRBJ2-2, with D possibly TRBD2 on 6 matching bases. CDR1 and CDR2 from the germline V gene are SGHRS and YFSETQ. This CDR3 has 15 amino acids. V was cut by 2 bases and J by 5 bases, with 13 bases left in between. CDR3 DNA: TGCGCCAGCAGCTTAAGAGGCGGGGTAACCGGGGAGCTGTTTTTT. Translating gives CASSLRGGVTGELFF.

This clone occurred many times. The germline gene is not matched at one end of the junction; a read error may be the cause. This rearrangement joins TRBV2 to TRBJ2-1; 8 nucleotides line up with TRBD2. The V gene's germline CDR1 is SNHLY and CDR2 FYNNEI. The CDR3 totals 14 residues. The chain's CDR3 is CASSEALIAGPRIF. As DNA, the CDR3 is TGTGCCAGCAGTGAAGCGCTGATAGCGGGGCCACGGATCTTC.

For this clone: One end of the junction is discordant with germline, which a read error may explain. The gene calls are TRBV2 and TRBJ1-6; 9 nucleotides align to TRBD1. Germline V gives CDR1 SNHLY, CDR2 FYNNEI. This CDR3 contains 15 residues. CDR3 region: CASSNRGPNNSPLHF. The CDR3 nucleotides are TGTGCCAGCAGCAACAGGGGGCCGAATAACTCACCCCTCCACTTT.

The rearrangement joins TRBV4-1 to TRBJ2-1; TRBD2 matches 8 bases. CDR1 and CDR2 from the germline V gene are MGHRA and YSYEKL. The CDR3 is made up of 18 amino acids. Trimming removed 1 base from V and 8 bases from J; junction bases left unmatched: 16. The CDR3 here is CASSQVPKGGLEVDEQFF. CDR3 nucleotide sequence: TGCGCCAGCAGCCAAGTACCTAAGGGGGGACTAGAGGTGGATGAGCAGTTCTTC.